This T cell receptor beta chain was documented in a study of T cell responses to AZD1222 COVID-19 vaccine (dated by TCRdb to the early 2020s). Regarding the complete study: Because spike-specific TCR depth and breadth did not differ between the two schedules, AZD1222 recipients who got a second dose at roughly 4 weeks were pooled with those who got a second dose at roughly 12 weeks. Trial participants were enrolled by age into subgroups of 18-55, 56-69 and 70-plus years, and 148, 28 and 57 TCR-sequenced participants, respectively, were included in these subgroups. TCR sequencing covered 233 trial participants: nearly 210 given two doses of AZD1222 and some 25 given two doses of MenACWY control vaccine. Broader findings and caveats from the paper: Most participants were white British and females outnumbered males, and the authors suggested that clonal diversity may have been underestimated. Because no samples from the day 14 peak response were available, repertoires could be characterized only after the peak T cell response. The 56-69-year group was small, and its depth increase did not reach significance, likely because of low power. Nearly half of unique spike-specific TCRs reportedly recognized epitopes outside regions mutated in the B.1.351 and B.1.1.7 variants. Only six AZD1222 recipients were SARS-CoV-2 seropositive at baseline, limiting conclusions about previously exposed vaccinees. The vaccine-associated CD4 TCRs covered the entire spike protein, and the dominant responses fell in regions 160-218 and 743-854. A significant rise in spike-specific TCR breadth and depth was observed after two AZD1222 doses relative to day 0 and relative to MenACWY recipients.

Taken with the paper, the label for time point translates to: baseline before first vaccination. Vaccinee samples came from UK trials COV001 and COV002, including a single-blind randomized controlled phase 2/3 trial of AZD1222 (ChAdOx1 nCoV-19) in healthy adults. Trial participant PBMC samples were collected at day 0 and day 28 after the second dose for TCRbeta chain sequencing. This clone turned up a few times. No antigen is known for it. Per-nucleotide qualities are absent, and no much larger clonotype sits a single base away. From a lookup of the germline V gene, CDR1 and CDR2 are SGHRS and YFSETQ. The CDR3 spans 11 residues, from the cysteine through the phenylalanine. Solely the CDR3 DNA is kept, with 33 bases framed from the first base. V gives up 3 bases and J gives up 3 bases, and the segment between their germline ends measures 4 bases. The CDR3 regions of human TCRbeta chains were subjected to immunosequencing. The paper's processing steps were these. TCRs in the repertoires were matched against a reference library of SARS-CoV-2-specific TCRs that had been generated with the MIRA antigen-specificity platform. Breadth was defined as the fraction of unique TCRs that were SARS-CoV-2-associated. Depth was defined as the fraction of total T cells that were SARS-CoV-2-associated. Using the MIRA data, each spike-specific TCR was mapped to the spike region that the TCR reacts to and placed in a CD4 or CD8 class. Log10-transformed breadth and depth values were compared by one-way ANOVA with Sidak's multiple comparisons tests. TCRdb stores this immuneACCESS table with in-frame sequences only. Part of the clones is absent; in the studies checked, under half of the shortfall reflects unresolved V genes, and no reason is known for the rest. The DNA was the basis for D and trimming; V, J and clone size are from that table. The sample includes approximately 140,000 clones, with 90% observed a single time. The top ten constitute roughly 3.6% of the sample.

The sequence was obtained from an adult in good health. Recombination linked TRBV5-1 to TRBJ2-7; no D gene is confidently identified. Sequenced material: peripheral blood, taken on day 0 of AZD1222 vaccination. The sequence in DNA is TGCGCCAGCAGCTACGACTACGAGCAGTACTTC. This encodes CASSYDYEQYF.